The present T cell receptor beta chain was sequenced within a study of beta chain features in type 1 diabetes. Broader study findings: A cDNA-based sequencing approach could over-represent cells with high TCR expression. A pattern of fewer insertions and more deletions at VDJ junctions was seen in type 1 diabetes patients.

Reverse transcription of all isolated RNA meant that expressed TCRB transcripts were sequenced. Naive, central memory and regulatory T cell samples produced a mean of about 3.5 million reads. Profiled with immunoSEQ multiplex PCR; TCRdb holds only in-frame clones, not every one. This table has a few hundred thousand clones, 25% to 35% appearing once. All of the sorted populations showed purity greater than 95%. CDR3 length: 15 residues. In germline, CDR1 is LGHNA, CDR2 YSLEER. V lost 0 bases and J 3 bases, leaving 12 bases between the germline ends. This clone occurred a few times. Antigen specificity is unknown.

The rearrangement uses TRBV4-3 and TRBJ2-7; possibly TRBD1 for D (5 bases). This clonotype was sampled from a young man in good health. The material sequenced was central memory CD4+ T cells from blood. CDR3 sequence (DNA): TGCGCCAGCAGCCAAGAGTTGGGGCGAGGCTACGAGCAGTACTTC. Protein: CASSQELGRGYEQYF.